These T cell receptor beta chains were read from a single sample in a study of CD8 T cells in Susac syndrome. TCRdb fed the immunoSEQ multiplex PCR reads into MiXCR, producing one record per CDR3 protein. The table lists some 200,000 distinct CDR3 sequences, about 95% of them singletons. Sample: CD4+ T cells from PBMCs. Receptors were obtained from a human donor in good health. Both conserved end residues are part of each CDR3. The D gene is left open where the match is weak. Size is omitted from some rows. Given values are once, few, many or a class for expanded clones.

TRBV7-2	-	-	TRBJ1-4	TGTGCCAGCAGGTCGGGTCCTACTAATGAAAAACTGTTTTTT	CASRSGPTNEKLFF
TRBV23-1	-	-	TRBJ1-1	TGCGCCAGCAGTCAATCTGGGGGCGAGAACACTGAAGCTTTCTTT	CASSQSGGENTEAFF
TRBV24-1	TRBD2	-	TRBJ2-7	TGTGCCACCAGTGAAAGACAGGGATCAGCGGGAGGCGAGCAGTACTTC	CATSERQGSAGGEQYF
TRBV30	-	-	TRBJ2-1	TGTGCTCCTCCACCCGGGTCCGAGTTCTTC	CAPPPGSEFF
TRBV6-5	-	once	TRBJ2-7	TGTGCCAGCAGTTACGGGATTGAGCAGTACTTC	CASSYGIEQYF
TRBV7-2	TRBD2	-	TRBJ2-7	TGTGCCAGCAGCTTATGGGGAGGACTAGCGGGATACGAGCAGTACTTC	CASSLWGGLAGYEQYF
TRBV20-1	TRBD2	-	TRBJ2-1	TGCAGTGCTAGGTTGACTAGCGGGGGTTACAATGAGCAGTTCTTC	CSARLTSGGYNEQFF
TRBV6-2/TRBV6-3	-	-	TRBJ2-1	TGTGCCAGCAGTTACCACGGGAGAACCAATGAGCAGTTCTTC	CASSYHGRTNEQFF
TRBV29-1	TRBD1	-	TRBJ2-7	TGCAGCGTTGTTAGGACAGGGAGCAACGAGCAGTACTTC	CSVVRTGSNEQYF
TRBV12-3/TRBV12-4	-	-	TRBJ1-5	TGTGCCAGCAGCCAGTGGACAGTCAGAATAGGTCAGCCCCAGCATTTT	CASSQWTVRIGQPQHF
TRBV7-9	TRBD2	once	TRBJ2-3	TGTGCCGGGCAAGCTAGCGGAAACACAGATACGCAGTATTTT	CAGQASGNTDTQYF
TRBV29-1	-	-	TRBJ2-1	TGCAGCTCCCGGAAAGGACATCAACAGTTCTTC	CSSRKGHQQFF
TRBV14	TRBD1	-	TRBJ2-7	TGTGCCAGCAGCCAAGGGACAGGGGGAACCTACGAGCAGTACTTC	CASSQGTGGTYEQYF
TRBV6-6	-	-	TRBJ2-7	TGTGCCAGCAGTTTCTCAGGGTACGAGCAGTACTTC	CASSFSGYEQYF
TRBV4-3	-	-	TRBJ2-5	TGCGCCAGCAGCCAAGATGAACAGGGTGGAAGGGAGACCCAGTACTTC	CASSQDEQGGRETQYF
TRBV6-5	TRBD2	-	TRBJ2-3	TGTGCCAGCAGTTCCGGACTAGCGTTCACAGATACGCAGTATTTT	CASSSGLAFTDTQYF
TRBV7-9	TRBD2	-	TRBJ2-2	TGTGCCAGCAGCCTACTAGCGCCTTCGGCCGGGGAGCTGTTTTTT	CASSLLAPSAGELFF
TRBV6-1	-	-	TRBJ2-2	TGTGCCAGCATCTCGGGACTGCATGAAGGGGAGCTGTTTTTT	CASISGLHEGELFF
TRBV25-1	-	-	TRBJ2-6	TGTGCCAGCAGCAGATGGGGTTTGGCTGGGGCCAACGTCCTGACTTTC	CASSRWGLAGANVLTF
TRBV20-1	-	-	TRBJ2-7	TGCAGTACTGGCCGGGAGAGCCGCGACGAGCAGTACTTC	CSTGRESRDEQYF
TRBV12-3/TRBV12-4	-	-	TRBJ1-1	TGTGCCAGCAGCCTGGCAAGGAGAGACACTGAAGCTTTCTTT	CASSLARRDTEAFF
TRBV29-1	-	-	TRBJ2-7	TGCAGCGTTGATGGGCAGGGGCCCTACGAGCAGTACTTC	CSVDGQGPYEQYF
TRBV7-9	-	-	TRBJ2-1	TGTGCCAGCAGCTTTCAGGGTGAGCAGTTCTTC	CASSFQGEQFF
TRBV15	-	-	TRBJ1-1	TGTGCCACCAGCAGGGAGAACACTGAAGCTTTCTTT	CATSRENTEAFF
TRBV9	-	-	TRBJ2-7	TGTGCCAGCAGCGTACGGGACAATTACGAGCAGTACTTC	CASSVRDNYEQYF
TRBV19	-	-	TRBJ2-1	TGTGCCAGTAGACTAGCCCAGGAGCAGTTCTTC	CASRLAQEQFF
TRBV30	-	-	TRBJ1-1	TGTGCCTGGAGTAGGGCAGCTGAAGCTTTCTTT	CAWSRAAEAFF
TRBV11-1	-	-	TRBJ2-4	TGTGCCAGCAGCCTTGCCAGGGGATACATTCAGTACTTC	CASSLARGYIQYF
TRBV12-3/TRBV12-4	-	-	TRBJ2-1	TGTGCCAGCAACCCAACCCCCGACTCCTACAATGAGCAGTTCTTC	CASNPTPDSYNEQFF
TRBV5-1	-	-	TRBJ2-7	TGCGCCAGCAGCCGTGGGAGTAACTACGGCGAGCAGTACTTC	CASSRGSNYGEQYF
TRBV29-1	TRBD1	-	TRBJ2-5	TGCAGCGTGGACTTTCTGGGACAGGTTAATCAAGAGACCCAGTACTTC	CSVDFLGQVNQETQYF
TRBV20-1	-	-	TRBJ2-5	TGCAGTGCTAGTCACCCAGCGGGCATACAAGAGACCCAGTACTTC	CSASHPAGIQETQYF
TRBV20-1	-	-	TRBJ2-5	TGCAGTGCTGGCTACCAAGAGACCCAGTACTTC	CSAGYQETQYF
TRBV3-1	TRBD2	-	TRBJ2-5	TGTGCCAGCAGCCAAGCGACTAGCGGGACGGGGGAGACCCAGTACTTC	CASSQATSGTGETQYF
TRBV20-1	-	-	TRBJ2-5	TGCAGTGCTAGAAACCAAGAGACCCAGTACTTC	CSARNQETQYF
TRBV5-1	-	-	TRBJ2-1	TGCGCCAGCAGCTTGGGTCCTAGTAGCAATGAGCAGTTCTTC	CASSLGPSSNEQFF
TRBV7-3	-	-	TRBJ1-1	TGTGCCAGCAGCTCCGTAGGTGGGGACACTGAAGCTTTCTTT	CASSSVGGDTEAFF
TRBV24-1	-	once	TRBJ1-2	TGTGCCACCAGCTATAGGGACTATGGCTACACCTTC	CATSYRDYGYTF
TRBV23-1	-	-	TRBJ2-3	TGCGCCAGCAGTCCCCACCTCGGGACAGATACGCAGTATTTT	CASSPHLGTDTQYF
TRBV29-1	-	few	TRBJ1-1	TGCAGCGTTGAAGTTGGACAGAACACTGAAGCTTTCTTT	CSVEVGQNTEAFF
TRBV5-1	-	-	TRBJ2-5	TGCGCCAGCAGCTTGAACCCCCTCAAGGGAGAGACCCAGTACTTC	CASSLNPLKGETQYF
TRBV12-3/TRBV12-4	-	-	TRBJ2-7	TGTGCCAGCAGTTCAAGGGGTACCGCAACGGGTTACGAGCAGTACTTC	CASSSRGTATGYEQYF
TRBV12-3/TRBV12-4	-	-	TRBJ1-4	TGTGCCAGCAGTTTCGGTACTGTAAAGGAAAAACTGTTTTTT	CASSFGTVKEKLFF
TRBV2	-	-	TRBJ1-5	TGTGCCAGCAGTGATCCCGCTAAGGGGAATCAGCCCCAGCATTTT	CASSDPAKGNQPQHF
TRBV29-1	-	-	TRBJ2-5	TGCAGCGTTGTCAGGGGCTCGCAAGAGACCCAGTACTTC	CSVVRGSQETQYF